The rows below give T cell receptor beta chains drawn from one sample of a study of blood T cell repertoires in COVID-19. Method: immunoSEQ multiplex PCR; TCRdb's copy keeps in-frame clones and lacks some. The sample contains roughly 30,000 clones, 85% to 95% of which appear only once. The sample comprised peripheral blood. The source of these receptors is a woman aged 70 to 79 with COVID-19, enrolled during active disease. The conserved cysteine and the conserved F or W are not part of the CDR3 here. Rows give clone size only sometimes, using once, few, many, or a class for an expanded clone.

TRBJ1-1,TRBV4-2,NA,ASSQTRTGGRTEAF
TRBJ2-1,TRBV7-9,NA,ASSLVAGAYNEQF
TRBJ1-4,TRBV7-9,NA,ASSTWQGAHEKLF
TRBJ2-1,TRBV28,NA,ASSTGNEQF
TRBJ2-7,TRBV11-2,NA,ASSMSGAHKNEQY
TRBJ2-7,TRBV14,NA,ASSHRKGVGGEQY
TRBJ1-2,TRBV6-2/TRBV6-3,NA,ASSRLGQGAEGYT
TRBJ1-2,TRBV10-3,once,ATQLTTGDYGYT
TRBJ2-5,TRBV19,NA,ASSMSLAGVETQY
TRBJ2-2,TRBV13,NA,ASSLATGMNTGELF
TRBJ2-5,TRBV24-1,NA,ATSAQGETQY
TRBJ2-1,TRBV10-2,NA,ASRETSGRSSNEQF
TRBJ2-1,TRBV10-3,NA,AISDSWVRGNEQF
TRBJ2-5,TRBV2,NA,ASGTGKWGGQETQY
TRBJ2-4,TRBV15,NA,ATSRALGIAKNIQY
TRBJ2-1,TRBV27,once,ASSFRPGSPF
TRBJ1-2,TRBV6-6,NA,ASSYPEDRANYGYT
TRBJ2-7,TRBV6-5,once,ASSSKREGLYEQY
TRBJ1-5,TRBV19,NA,ASSIDSGRNQPQH
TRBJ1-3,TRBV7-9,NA,ASSHTSPGNTIY